The 9 T cell receptor beta chains reported below all come from one sample, sequenced in a study of T cells in Graves' hyperthyroidism and ophthalmopathy. There were TCR beta CDR3 regions amplified from RNA transcripts. The study used the HTBI primer set for a first-round RT-PCR of the TCR CDR3. From the multiplex PCR reads, TCRdb called clonotypes with MiXCR, one entry per CDR3 protein. The sample lists fewer than 450,000 distinct CDR3 sequences, around 15% occurring once. Sequenced: blood. The receptors here all came from a woman aged 60 to 75 with Graves' ophthalmopathy.

In this sample, this clonotype turned up many times. The chain carries TRBV7-8 and TRBJ2-3, with D possibly TRBD1 on 5 matching bases. The CDR3 contains 16 residues. Per germline, CDR1 SGHVS and CDR2 FQNEAQ. Trimming took off 2 bases at V and 2 bases at J, with 14 bases between the two ends. CDR3 sequence reads: CASSLFRTPSTDTQYF. DNA of the CDR3: TGTGCCAGCAGCTTATTTAGGACACCTTCCACAGATACGCAGTATTTT.

This chain connects TRBV6-1 to TRBJ2-2; 8 positions agree with TRBD1. The CDR3 has 15 amino acids. With 5 bases clipped from V and 6 bases from J, the junction kept 8 bases outside the gene matches. Germline V CDR1 and CDR2: MNHNS, SASEGT. CDR3 amino acids: CASSKGEQGAGELFF. The CDR3 region has the DNA TGTGCCAGCAGTAAAGGCGAACAGGGGGCCGGGGAGCTGTTTTTT.

The chain carries TRBV5-1 and TRBJ2-3; tentatively, D is TRBD1 (5 bases). The CDR3 runs 15 residues. Germline assignment: CDR1 SGHRS and CDR2 YFSETQ. Trimming cost V 4 bases and J 5 bases, with 17 bases left between them. DNA for the CDR3: TGCGCCAGCAGCCTGGGAAGGGGCTTCAAAGATACGCAGTATTTT. Its translation is CASSLGRGFKDTQYF.

This clonotype occurred a few times. The rearrangement joins TRBV29-1 to TRBJ1-2; no clear D. The CDR3 runs 14 residues. The germline V and J ends were trimmed by 3 bases and 4 bases, with 15 bases remaining between them. CDR1 is SQVTM, CDR2 ANQGSEA, per germline. CDR3 sequence (DNA): TGCAGCGTTGACTCTTCGGGTGTTTTCTATGGCTACACCTTC. Translating gives CSVDSSGVFYGYTF.

Ten or more counts support this clonotype. The germline gene is not matched at one end of the junction; a read error may be the cause. The rearrangement links TRBV27 to TRBJ2-7, with D perhaps TRBD2 (6 bases). Per the germline V gene, CDR1 is MNHEY and CDR2 is SMNVEV (reference sequence). The CDR3 length is 15 residues. In nucleotides, the CDR3 is TGTGCCAGCAAGATATCGGGACGGGACTCCTACGAGCGGTACTTC. Residues: CASKISGRDSYERYF.

This clonotype came up a few times. The chain carries TRBV19 and TRBJ2-3, with 7 bases identical to TRBD1. The CDR3 totals 15 residues. CDR1 is LNHDA, CDR2 SQIVND, per germline (reference sequence). Trimming removed 8 bases from V and 2 bases from J; junction bases left unmatched: 10. This CDR3 reads CASAGTEISTDTQYF. In nucleotides, the CDR3 is TGTGCCAGTGCCGGGACAGAAATCTCCACAGATACGCAGTATTTT.

This clonotype was recorded a few times. This chain links TRBV29-1 with TRBJ1-4; tentative D call: TRBD1 (5 bases). Deletions cut 0 bases from V and 13 bases from J, with 18 bases between. Germline values: CDR1 SQVTM, CDR2 ANQGSEA. The CDR3 has 14 residues. The CDR3 sequence: CSVEEGGTPRGLFF. CDR3 bases: TGCAGCGTTGAAGAGGGCGGGACTCCAAGAGGACTGTTTTTT.

This clonotype was found many times. The chain combines TRBV29-1 with TRBJ2-3; 10 bases fit TRBD1. The V and J ends lost 3 bases and 5 bases, in that order; junction bases with no gene match: 20. This CDR3 has 19 amino acids. Germline loops: CDR1 SQVTM, CDR2 ANQGSEA. CDR3 nucleotide sequence: TGCAGCGTTGATGGATGGGAAGGAGGGGGACAGGGGATTTTAGATACGCAGTATTTT. This encodes CSVDGWEGGGQGILDTQYF.

In this sample, this clonotype turned up a few times. The chain carries TRBV9 and TRBJ2-7; the D gene is possibly TRBD1 (5 bases). Germline V gene lookup returns CDR1 SGDLS and CDR2 YYNGEE. This CDR3 comprises 15 residues. The V and J ends lost 0 bases and 2 bases respectively, with 12 bases between them. The CDR3 loop reads CASSVGGRPTYEQYF. CDR3 nucleotides: TGTGCCAGCAGCGTAGGGGGCAGGCCGACCTACGAGCAGTACTTC.